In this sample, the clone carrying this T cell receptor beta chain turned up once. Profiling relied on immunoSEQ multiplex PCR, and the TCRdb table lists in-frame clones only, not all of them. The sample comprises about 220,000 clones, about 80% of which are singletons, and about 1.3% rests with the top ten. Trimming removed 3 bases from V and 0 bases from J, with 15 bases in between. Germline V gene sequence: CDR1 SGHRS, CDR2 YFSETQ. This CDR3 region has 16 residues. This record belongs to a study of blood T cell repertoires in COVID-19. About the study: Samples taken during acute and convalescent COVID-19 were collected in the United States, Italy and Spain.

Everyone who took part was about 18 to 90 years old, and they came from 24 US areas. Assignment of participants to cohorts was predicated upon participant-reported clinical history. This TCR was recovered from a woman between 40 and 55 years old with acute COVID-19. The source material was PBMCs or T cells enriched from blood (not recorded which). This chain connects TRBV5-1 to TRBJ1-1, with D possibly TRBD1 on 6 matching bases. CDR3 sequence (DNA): TGCGCCAGCAGCTCCACAGGGTCTGGGATGAACACTGAAGCTTTCTTT. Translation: CASSSTGSGMNTEAFF.